Listed below are T cell receptor beta chains from one sample, sequenced in a study of blood T cell repertoires in COVID-19. Sequencing was performed with immunoSEQ multiplex PCR; in TCRdb, only in-frame clones are kept and a portion is missing. The data contain some 30,000 clones, 91% of them singletons. The sample was peripheral blood. The receptor set was obtained from a human donor with active COVID-19. The donor label of this sample is uncertain. Each CDR3 is given with its conserved first and last residue. D genes are given only for firm matches. For some rows the clone size is stated as once, few or many, or as a class when expanded; others skip it.

TRBD1	TRBV30	.	TRBJ1-4	TGTGCCTGGAGTGTATGGGACAGGGGCAGTAATGAAAAACTGTTTTTT	CAWSVWDRGSNEKLFF
TRBD2	TRBV6-2/TRBV6-3	.	TRBJ2-1	TGTGCCAGCAGTTACTCGGGCGGGAGCTCCTACAATGAGCAGTTCTTC	CASSYSGGSSYNEQFF
.	TRBV30	.	TRBJ2-2	TGTGCCTGGAGTGTCTCCGCGGGATTCACCGGGGAGCTGTTTTTT	CAWSVSAGFTGELFF
TRBD1	TRBV5-5	.	TRBJ2-5	TGTGCCAGCAGTTATGACAGGGGGCCCACGGAGACCCAGTACTTC	CASSYDRGPTETQYF
.	TRBV5-5	.	TRBJ2-5	TGTGCCAGCAGCTTGGCCCGGGGGTTCCAAGAGACCCAGTACTTC	CASSLARGFQETQYF
.	TRBV11-2	.	TRBJ1-3	TGTGCCAGCAGCTTAGAGGCGGGTAACACCATATATTTT	CASSLEAGNTIYF
.	TRBV21-1	.	TRBJ1-4	TGTGCCAGCACTTCGGGAGGCAGGGGGCAGGAAAAACTGTTTTTT	CASTSGGRGQEKLFF
TRBD2	TRBV11-2	once	TRBJ2-1	TGTGCCAGCAGCTTGGTAAGCGGGGCCTACAATGAGCAGTTCTTC	CASSLVSGAYNEQFF
TRBD1	TRBV28	.	TRBJ2-7	TGTGCCAGCAGACAGGGGGGAGACGCCAACGAGCAGTACTTC	CASRQGGDANEQYF
.	TRBV9	.	TRBJ2-7	TGTGCCAGCAGCGTAGCGGCAGAGGCCTACGAGCAGTACTTC	CASSVAAEAYEQYF
TRBD1	TRBV24-1	.	TRBJ1-5	TGTGCCACCAGTGAGCCAGGGGGCGTCAATCAGCCCCAGCATTTT	CATSEPGGVNQPQHF
.	TRBV7-6	.	TRBJ1-6	TGTGCCAGCAGCTTATCCTCACAGGGTATGAATTCACCCCTCCACTTT	CASSLSSQGMNSPLHF
.	TRBV7-9	.	TRBJ2-7	TGTGCCAGCAGCTTATTGCCAGATACCTACGAGCAGTACTTC	CASSLLPDTYEQYF
TRBD2	TRBV19	.	TRBJ2-7	TGTGCCAGTAGGGTTAGCGGGAGTTCTCTCGAGCAGTACTTC	CASRVSGSSLEQYF
.	TRBV6-6	once	TRBJ2-2	TGTGCCAGCAGTTACCATCAGGGATTCTTCGGGGAGCTGTTTTTT	CASSYHQGFFGELFF
.	TRBV6-6	.	TRBJ1-1	TGTGCCAGCAAAAAACGGGGTTTGAACACTGAAGCTTTCTTT	CASKKRGLNTEAFF
.	TRBV11-3	.	TRBJ2-2	TGTGCCAGCAGCTTAGCAGGGGTAAAGGACACCGGGGAGCTGTTTTTT	CASSLAGVKDTGELFF